This paragraph reports one T cell receptor (beta chain). This entry is derived from a study of blood T cell repertoires in COVID-19. Study-wide context: The origin of the acute and convalescent COVID-19 samples was the United States, Italy and Spain.

The length of the CDR3 is 13 residues. Trimming shortened V by 4 bases and J by 2 bases, and 9 bases separated the two germline ends. Per the germline V gene, CDR1 is SGHRS and CDR2 is YFSETQ. Here immunoSEQ multiplex PCR was the method, and the copy in TCRdb shows in-frame clones only, minus some. The sample lists 270,000 or so clones, roughly 88% seen once, with 2.3% in the top ten. The chain recombines TRBV5-1 with TRBJ1-1; D is undetermined. The receptor was isolated from a woman between 35 and 50 years old with acute COVID-19. The sample taken for sequencing was PBMCs or T cells enriched from blood (not recorded which). The CDR3 region has the DNA TGCGCCAGCAGCCCTCAGGCAAACACTGAAGCTTTCTTT. Protein product: CASSPQANTEAFF.